This is a list of T cell receptor beta chains from one sample in a study of T cells in Graves' hyperthyroidism and ophthalmopathy. Using its own MiXCR run on the multiplex PCR reads, TCRdb lists one record per CDR3 protein. This sample has nearly 600,000 distinct CDR3 sequences; approximately 15% occur once, and the top ten carry roughly 6.9%. The source material was blood. Receptors originate from a woman younger than 35 with Graves' ophthalmopathy. Both conserved end residues are part of each CDR3. The D gene is left open where the match is weak. Size is omitted from some rows. Given values are once, few, many or a class for expanded clones.

v_call	clone_size	d_call	cdr3_length	j_call	cdr3_aa	cdr3_nt
TRBV4-2	-	-	17	TRBJ2-4	CASSQDLPGVAKNIQYF	TGTGCCAGCAGCCAAGATCTCCCGGGAGTCGCCAAAAACATTCAGTACTTC
TRBV9	many	-	14	TRBJ2-3	CASSVETSTDTQYF	TGTGCCAGCAGCGTAGAGACTAGCACAGATACGCAGTATTTT
TRBV24-1	many	-	12	TRBJ1-2	CATRSGSDGYTF	TGTGCCACCAGGTCTGGGTCTGATGGCTACACCTTC
TRBV28	many	TRBD1	16	TRBJ1-1	CASSLGRQGTNTEAFF	TGTGCCAGCAGTTTGGGGAGACAGGGAACGAACACTGAAGCTTTCTTT
TRBV7-6	many	TRBD2	19	TRBJ2-1	CASSLRLAGGSGVYNEQFF	TGTGCCAGCAGCTTACGACTAGCGGGGGGGAGTGGGGTTTACAATGAGCAGTTCTTC
TRBV24-1	-	TRBD1	14	TRBJ2-1	CATSTQGGYNEQFF	TGTGCCACCAGTACACAGGGGGGTTACAATGAGCAGTTCTTC
TRBV4-1	few	TRBD1	18	TRBJ1-2	CASSRAAGQGLINYGYTF	TGCGCCAGCAGCCGGGCTGCGGGACAGGGTTTAATTAACTATGGCTACACCTTC
TRBV11-3	many	TRBD2	18	TRBJ2-2	CASSLGTSGTLNTGELFF	TGTGCCAGCAGCCTCGGGACTAGCGGGACTCTTAACACCGGGGAGCTGTTTTTT
TRBV7-8	many	TRBD2	16	TRBJ2-7	CASSPFTSGGFYEQYF	TGTGCCAGCAGCCCTTTCACTAGCGGGGGGTTTTACGAGCAGTACTTC
TRBV5-8	-	-	14	TRBJ1-3	CASRRGGTGNTIYF	TGTGCCAGCAGACGGGGGGGGACTGGAAACACCATATATTTT
TRBV11-3	few	-	16	TRBJ2-2	CASSLGDSPYPGELFF	TGTGCCAGCAGCTTGGGGGATTCCCCCTATCCCGGGGAGCTGTTTTTT
TRBV9	many	-	14	TRBJ2-1	CASSVVAGRGEQFF	TGTGCCAGCAGCGTAGTGGCGGGTAGGGGTGAGCAGTTCTTC
TRBV12-3/TRBV12-4	-	-	14	TRBJ1-2	CASSQGGGPYGYTF	TGTGCCAGCAGCCAAGGGGGAGGCCCTTATGGCTACACCTTC
TRBV13	few	-	15	TRBJ1-4	CASSSGRSANEKLFF	TGTGCCAGCAGCTCCGGAAGATCGGCTAATGAAAAACTGTTTTTT
TRBV4-1	few	-	14	TRBJ1-5	CASSYINSNQPQHF	TGCGCCAGCAGCTATATAAATAGCAATCAGCCCCAGCATTTT
TRBV14	-	TRBD1	20	TRBJ2-6	CASSQATGGDFFSGANVLTF	TGTGCCAGCAGCCAAGCGACAGGGGGGGACTTTTTCTCTGGGGCCAACGTCCTGACTTTC
TRBV7-2	many	TRBD1	17	TRBJ1-1	CASSQWGQGNLNTEAFF	TGTGCCAGCAGCCAATGGGGACAGGGAAACCTGAACACTGAAGCTTTCTTT
TRBV19	few	TRBD2	17	TRBJ2-6	CASSIEGSGALANVLTF	TGTGCCAGTAGTATAGAAGGTAGCGGGGCCCTTGCCAACGTCCTGACTTTC
TRBV12-5	many	-	17	TRBJ1-4	CASGLVLRGRTNEKLFF	TGTGCTAGTGGTTTGGTACTTAGGGGACGGACTAATGAAAAACTGTTTTTT
TRBV18	many	-	16	TRBJ1-1	CASSPPGSRVDTEAFF	TGTGCCAGCTCACCACCGGGTTCGCGGGTGGACACTGAAGCTTTCTTT
TRBV7-3	-	-	14	TRBJ1-1	CASSLSAVRTEAFF	TGTGCCAGCAGCTTATCAGCAGTTAGAACTGAAGCTTTCTTT
TRBV20-1	many	-	13	TRBJ2-5	CSAWFGVRETQYF	TGCAGTGCCTGGTTCGGAGTCCGAGAGACCCAGTACTTC
TRBV9	many	-	13	TRBJ1-1	CASSVETDTEAFF	TGTGCCAGCAGCGTAGAGACCGACACTGAAGCTTTCTTT
TRBV28	many	-	15	TRBJ2-3	CASSSPGLETDTQYF	TGTGCCAGCAGTTCTCCGGGACTGGAGACAGATACGCAGTATTTT
TRBV7-3	many	TRBD1	15	TRBJ2-7	CASSYGTGTTYEQYF	TGTGCCAGCAGCTACGGGACAGGAACTACCTACGAGCAGTACTTC
TRBV18	many	-	13	TRBJ1-2	CASSPRDRGGYTF	TGTGCCAGCTCACCACGTGACCGAGGGGGCTACACCTTC
TRBV30	many	-	14	TRBJ2-2	CAWSWGLGTGELFF	TGTGCCTGGAGTTGGGGGCTAGGCACCGGGGAGCTGTTTTTT
TRBV11-3	-	TRBD2	13	TRBJ2-2	CATAGGYTGELFF	TGTGCCACAGCGGGGGGATACACCGGGGAGCTGTTTTTT
TRBV6-5	few	-	14	TRBJ1-2	CASSYGGATYGYTF	TGTGCCAGCAGTTACGGGGGCGCGACCTATGGCTACACCTTC
TRBV7-2	many	TRBD1	16	TRBJ1-5	CASSFAGTGPNQPQHF	TGTGCCAGCAGCTTTGCCGGGACAGGCCCGAATCAGCCCCAGCATTTT
TRBV12-3/TRBV12-4	few	-	15	TRBJ2-2	CASRRRVFVSGELFF	TGTGCCAGCAGACGCAGGGTTTTCGTGTCCGGGGAGCTGTTTTTT
TRBV7-9	few	-	15	TRBJ2-5	CASSSRLWGQETQYF	TGTGCCAGCAGCTCCAGATTATGGGGGCAAGAGACCCAGTACTTC
TRBV29-1	many	-	13	TRBJ2-3	CSTRDTDTDTQYF	TGCAGCACCCGGGACACCGACACAGATACGCAGTATTTT
TRBV6-5	many	-	17	TRBJ1-3	CASSYSKMDLKPNTIYF	TGTGCCAGCAGTTACAGCAAAATGGATCTTAAGCCGAACACCATATATTTT
TRBV12-3/TRBV12-4	many	TRBD1	14	TRBJ2-1	CASSPGDSYNEQFF	TGTGCCAGCAGTCCCGGGGACAGCTACAATGAGCAGTTCTTC
TRBV4-1	-	-	13	TRBJ2-7	CASSHAGLYEQYF	TGCGCCAGCAGCCACGCAGGGCTATACGAGCAGTACTTC
TRBV15	-	-	13	TRBJ2-3	CATGGGHTDTQYF	TGTGCCACCGGCGGGGGCCACACAGATACGCAGTATTTT
TRBV30	many	-	15	TRBJ1-1	CAWKLGGAGNTEAFF	TGTGCCTGGAAGTTGGGGGGAGCGGGGAACACTGAAGCTTTCTTT
TRBV7-9	-	TRBD1	15	TRBJ2-7	CASSHFETGVREQYF	TGTGCCAGCAGCCACTTCGAGACAGGGGTCAGGGAGCAGTACTTC
TRBV27	many	-	17	TRBJ2-2	CASSLTPGTIDTGELFF	TGTGCCAGCAGTTTAACCCCAGGGACGATAGACACCGGGGAGCTGTTTTTT
TRBV7-3	many	TRBD2	16	TRBJ2-1	CASSFLTSGSKNEQFF	TGTGCCAGCAGCTTCTTGACTAGCGGGAGCAAGAATGAGCAGTTCTTC
TRBV18	many	TRBD2	15	TRBJ2-3	CASSPRLAERRTQYF	TGTGCCAGCTCACCCCGACTAGCGGAGCGGCGGACGCAGTATTTT
TRBV9	-	-	15	TRBJ2-1	CASSVSPSSYNEQFF	TGTGCCAGCAGCGTAAGTCCGAGCTCCTACAATGAGCAGTTCTTC
TRBV5-1	-	-	18	TRBJ2-1	CASSFSPQRALMGHEQFF	TGTGCCAGCAGCTTTTCTCCTCAGCGGGCACTTATGGGTCATGAGCAGTTCTTC
TRBV7-8	many	TRBD1	18	TRBJ2-1	CASSFTRPTGVAYNEQFF	TGTGCCAGCAGCTTCACCCGCCCAACAGGGGTGGCCTACAATGAGCAGTTCTTC
TRBV20-1	many	TRBD1	13	TRBJ2-7	CSAEQGSSYEQYF	TGCAGTGCTGAACAGGGGAGCTCCTACGAGCAGTACTTC
TRBV12-3/TRBV12-4	-	-	12	TRBJ1-6	CASSPIDSPLHF	TGTGCCAGCAGCCCGATTGACTCACCCCTCCACTTT
TRBV3-1	-	-	14	TRBJ1-2	CASSQAWSQPGYTF	TGTGCCAGCAGCCAAGCTTGGAGCCAACCGGGCTACACCTTC